These 10 T cell receptor beta chains share one sample of origin, sequenced in a study of blood T cells in healthy people across ages. With a J-beta primer mix and a sample-barcoded 5' primer, a second PCR ran about 7 to 12 cycles. MiXCR was run by TCRdb on the 5' RACE reads, yielding one entry per CDR3 protein. The table has about 830,000 distinct CDR3 sequences, 58% seen once; the top ten hold about 20%. Sequenced: blood. These TCRs come from a man between 25 and 39 years old in good health.

The chain carries TRBV7-2 and TRBJ2-7; 7 nucleotides line up with TRBD2. Germline V gene lookup returns CDR1 SGHTA and CDR2 FQGNSA. The V and J ends lost 3 bases and 4 bases, in that order; junction bases with no gene match: 9. This CDR3 is built from 15 residues. The CDR3, as DNA: TGTGCCAGCAGCTTTCAGCGGGGTACGGGGTACGAGCAGTACTTC. Its translation: CASSFQRGTGYEQYF.

Points on this clonotype: One end of the junction does not line up with germline, which may come from a read error. The chain employs TRBV20-1 and TRBJ2-5; D tentatively fits TRBD1 or TRBD2 (5 bases each). The CDR3 runs 15 residues. Looked up from germline, CDR1 is DFQATT and CDR2 is SNEGSKA (reference sequence). The CDR3 coding sequence is TGCAGTGCTAGATTACCGGGACGTCTACAAGAGACCCAGTACTTT. It translates to CSARLPGRLQETQYF.

The chain combines TRBV29-1 with TRBJ2-7; D gene ambiguous. The CDR3 is 12 amino acids. Germline CDR1 and CDR2: SQVTM and ANQGSEA. Trimming shortened V by 7 bases and J by 3 bases, and 13 bases separated the two germline ends. This chain's CDR3 is CSAGPEHYEQYF. In nucleotides, the CDR3 is TGCAGCGCCGGACCGGAACACTACGAGCAGTACTTC.

The sample holds a few counts of this clonotype. The J gene is TRBJ2-5, the V gene TRBV14, with 7 bases fitting TRBD1. Germline V gene lookup returns CDR1 SGHDN and CDR2 FVKESK. Losses at the gene ends were 3 bases for V and 11 bases for J; bases not matched to a gene: 12. The CDR3 extends over 14 amino acids. CDR3 region: CASSHWDSAEEQYF. The CDR3 DNA reads as TGTGCCAGCAGCCATTGGGACAGCGCGGAGGAGCAGTACTTC.

The chain carries TRBV6-5 and TRBJ1-2, with 7 bases that match TRBD1. The J segment lost 6 bases and the V segment lost 5 bases, leaving 6 bases of the junction unmatched. Germline V gene lookup returns CDR1 MNHEY and CDR2 SVGAGI. The CDR3 is 13 residues long. The CDR3 DNA sequence: TGTGCCAGCAGTCATGGGACAGATAATGGCTACACCTTC. Residues: CASSHGTDNGYTF.

The chain carries TRBV5-5 and TRBJ2-7; no reliable D call. The germline V gene has CDR1 SGHKS and CDR2 YYEKEE (reference sequence). V lost 1 base, J lost 0 bases, and 8 bases lay in between. The CDR3 covers 14 residues. This CDR3 reads CASSLFESSYEQYF. The DNA of the CDR3 is TGTGCCAGCAGCTTGTTCGAAAGCTCCTACGAGCAGTACTTC.

The chain recombines TRBV7-8 with TRBJ1-2; tentative D call: TRBD1 (6 bases). Germline V gene data show CDR1 as SGHVS and CDR2 as FQNEAQ. The CDR3 loop spans 14 amino acids. Trimming pared 8 bases from V and 7 bases from J, leaving 20 bases between. This CDR3 is CASRTGNLGGGYTF. Here the CDR3 DNA reads TGTGCCAGCCGAACAGGGAATCTAGGAGGTGGCTACACCTTC.

Comment on this clonotype: One end of the junction varies from germline; a read error may be responsible. The chain couples TRBV29-1 to TRBJ2-5; D might be TRBD2 (5 bases). This CDR3 spans 12 amino acids. Germline V gene lookup returns CDR1 SQVTM and CDR2 ANQGSEA. The CDR3 protein is CGVRLSGTEQYF. DNA for the CDR3: TGCGGCGTTAGGTTATCGGGAACGGAGCAGTACTTC.

This clonotype showed up just once. At one end, the junction sequence differs from germline, possibly due to a read error. This rearrangement joins TRBV4-2 to TRBJ2-4; TRBD2 agrees at 9 bases. Near its end, the DNA agrees better with TRBJ2-7, so the J call may be wrong. The CDR3 covers 15 residues. Looked up from germline, CDR1 is LGHNA and CDR2 is YNFKEQ. CDR3 region: CARSQGLTSGYEQYF. The DNA for the CDR3 is TGTGCCCGCAGCCAAGGTCTGACTAGCGGCTACGAGCAGTACTTC.

The CDR3 protein is CASSSPYVETGEGETQYF. The CDR3 DNA is TGTGCCAGCAGCTCTCCATATGTCGAGACAGGGGAAGGGGAGACCCAGTACTTC. The rearrangement links TRBV7-9 to TRBJ2-5, with TRBD1 matching 8 bases. Germline CDR1 reads SEHNR; CDR2 reads FQNEAQ (reference sequence). Germline trimming cut 4 bases from V and 5 bases from J; bases unmatched to any gene: 18. CDR3 size: 18 residues.